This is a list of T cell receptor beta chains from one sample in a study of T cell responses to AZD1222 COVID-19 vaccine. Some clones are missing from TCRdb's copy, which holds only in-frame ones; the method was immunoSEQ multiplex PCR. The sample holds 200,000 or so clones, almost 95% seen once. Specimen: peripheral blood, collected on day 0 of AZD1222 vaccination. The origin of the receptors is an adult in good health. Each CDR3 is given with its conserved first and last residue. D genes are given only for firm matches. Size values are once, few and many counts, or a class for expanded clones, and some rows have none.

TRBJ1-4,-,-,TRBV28,CASRDNEKLFF,TGTGCCAGCAGAGACAATGAAAAACTGTTTTTT
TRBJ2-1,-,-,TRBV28,CASGGSPDATYNEQFF,TGTGCCAGTGGAGGGAGCCCGGACGCCACCTACAATGAGCAGTTCTTC
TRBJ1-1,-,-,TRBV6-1,CASSEWGNTEAFF,TGTGCCAGCAGTGAATGGGGTAACACTGAAGCTTTCTTT
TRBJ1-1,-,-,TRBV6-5,CASSYSMNTEAFF,TGTGCCAGCAGTTACTCGATGAACACTGAAGCTTTCTTT
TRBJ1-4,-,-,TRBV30,CAWSASRGIGNEKLFF,TGTGCCTGGAGTGCCTCGCGGGGGATTGGAAATGAAAAACTGTTTTTT
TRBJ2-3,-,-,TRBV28,CASSSPASSHTQYF,TGTGCCAGCAGCTCCCCGGCCTCATCTCATACGCAGTATTTT
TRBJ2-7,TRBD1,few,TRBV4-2,CASSQDLTGQAAYEQYF,TGTGCCAGCAGCCAAGATTTAACAGGACAGGCGGCCTACGAGCAGTACTTC
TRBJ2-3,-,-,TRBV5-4,CASSFRQGGDTQYF,TGTGCCAGCAGCTTCAGACAGGGAGGGGATACGCAGTATTTT
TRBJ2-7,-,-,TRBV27,CASRVSPYEQYF,TGTGCCAGCAGGGTTTCCCCATACGAGCAGTACTTC
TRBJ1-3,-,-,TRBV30,CAWSSGGGRVGNTIYF,TGTGCCTGGAGCTCCGGGGGGGGCAGGGTAGGAAACACCATATATTTT
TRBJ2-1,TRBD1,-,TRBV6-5,CASSYLTGTGQFF,TGTGCCAGCAGTTACTTGACCGGGACAGGGCAGTTCTTC
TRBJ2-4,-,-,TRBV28,CASSFLGAAAKNIQYF,TGTGCCAGCAGTTTCTTAGGTGCCGCGGCCAAAAACATTCAGTACTTC
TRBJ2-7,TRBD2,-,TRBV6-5,CASILTSAHYEQYF,TGTGCCAGCATTCTCACTAGCGCGCACTACGAGCAGTACTTC
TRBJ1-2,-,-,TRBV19,CASSTHQSGYTF,TGTGCCAGTAGTACCCACCAAAGCGGCTACACCTTC
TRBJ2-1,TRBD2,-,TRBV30,CAWSGEREGPRIYNEQFF,TGTGCCTGGAGTGGAGAGCGGGAGGGCCCGAGAATCTACAATGAGCAGTTCTTC
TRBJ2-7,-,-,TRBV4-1,CASSQAGSYEQYF,TGCGCCAGCAGCCAAGCGGGGTCCTACGAGCAGTACTTC
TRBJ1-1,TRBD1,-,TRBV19,CASSSGQGAKVAFF,TGTGCCAGTAGTTCTGGACAGGGGGCGAAGGTAGCTTTCTTT
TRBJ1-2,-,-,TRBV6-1,CASSEVGYTF,TGTGCCAGCAGTGAAGTTGGCTACACCTTC
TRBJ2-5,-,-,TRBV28,CASGRGIGYQETQYF,TGTGCCAGCGGCCGGGGCATCGGGTACCAAGAGACCCAGTACTTC
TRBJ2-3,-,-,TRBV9,CASSGIGVSTDTQYF,TGTGCCAGCAGCGGAATCGGGGTTAGCACAGATACGCAGTATTTT
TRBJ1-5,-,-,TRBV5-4,CASSLGTSAEPQHF,TGTGCCAGCAGCTTGGGGACATCTGCGGAGCCCCAGCATTTT
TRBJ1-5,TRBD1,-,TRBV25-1,CASSASGGEGQPQHF,TGTGCCAGCAGTGCTTCAGGGGGCGAGGGACAGCCCCAGCATTTT
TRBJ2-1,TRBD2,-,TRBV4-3,CASSLSKIAGGNEQFF,TGCGCCAGCAGCCTAAGTAAGATAGCGGGAGGGAATGAGCAGTTCTTC
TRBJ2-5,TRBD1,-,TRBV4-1,CASSQVTGVGETQYF,TGCGCCAGCAGCCAAGTGACAGGGGTTGGAGAGACCCAGTACTTC
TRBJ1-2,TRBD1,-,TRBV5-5,CASSIGTASYGYTF,TGTGCCAGCAGCATCGGGACAGCTTCCTATGGCTACACCTTC
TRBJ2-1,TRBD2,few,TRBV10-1,CARGLAGANEQFF,TGCGCCAGAGGACTAGCGGGAGCCAATGAGCAGTTCTTC
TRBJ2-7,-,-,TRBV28,CATGTAHEQYF,TGTGCCACCGGGACGGCGCACGAGCAGTACTTC